Shown below are 14 T cell receptor beta chains from a single sample sequenced in a study of blood T cells in healthy people across ages. For the second PCR, which ran for roughly 6 to 12 cycles, a sample-barcoded 5' primer and a J-beta primer mix were used. In TCRdb, the 5' RACE reads were re-called with MiXCR into one record per CDR3 protein. The sample includes around 1.7 million distinct CDR3 sequences, 28% of them seen just once. The sample consisted of blood. These receptors all stem from a woman in her thirties in good health.

In its sample, this clonotype was seen many times. The chain is built from TRBV6-1 and TRBJ1-5; D gene ambiguous. Between the trimmed V and J ends, which lost 4 bases and 12 bases, there was a span of 13 bases. The germline gives CDR1 MNHNS, CDR2 SASEGT. The CDR3 length is 12 residues. The CDR3, as DNA: TGTGCCAGCAGTGGGGGTCCCCCCCGCCAGCATTTT. Translation: CASSGGPPRQHF.

The chain joins TRBV11-2 to TRBJ2-1; TRBD2 matches at 9 bases. After removal of 2 bases from V and 0 bases from J, the junction contained 5 bases not matched to a gene. The CDR3 loop spans 17 amino acids. The germline gives CDR1 SGHAT, CDR2 FQNNGV. The CDR3 nucleotides read TGTGCCAGCAGCTTACGACTAGCGGAAAGCTCCTACAATGAGCAGTTCTTC. Protein sequence: CASSLRLAESSYNEQFF.

This clonotype was found a few times. The chain recombines TRBV14 with TRBJ2-3, with 9 bases lining up with TRBD1. The CDR3 length is 13 residues. The ends lost 6 bases at V and 9 bases at J; junction bases unmatched: 7. Germline-derived CDR1 and CDR2 are SGHDN and FVKESK. The DNA of the CDR3 is TGTGCCAGCAGTCGACAGGGGGATACAACGCAGTATTTT. Encoded protein: CASSRQGDTTQYF.

With regard to this clonotype: With a much larger clone just one base away, this may be a read error. V is TRBV20-1 and J is TRBJ2-7; 7 bases fit TRBD2. Trimming took 4 bases from V and 2 from J; bases not matched to a gene: 8. Germline values: CDR1 DFQATT, CDR2 SNEGSKA (reference sequence). This CDR3 is built from 14 residues. CDR3 coding DNA: TGCAGTGCTACTGCGGCTAGCGGAACCTACGAGCAGTACTTC. It codes for CSATAASGTYEQYF.

This clonotype was found a few times. The genes are TRBV6-6 and TRBJ1-4; D unresolved. The germline V gene encodes CDR1 MNHNY and CDR2 SVGAGI (reference sequence). The CDR3 loop spans 16 amino acids. V was shortened by 4 bases and J by 5 bases, with 17 bases between the two germline ends. CDR3 bases: TGTGCCAGCAGTTTCCTCGCGGGAACGGGAAATGAAAAACTGTTTTTT. Translating gives CASSFLAGTGNEKLFF.

In this sample, this clonotype turned up a few times. This sequence joins TRBV29-1 and TRBJ2-5; D is possibly TRBD1 or TRBD2 (6 bases each). Germline V CDR1 and CDR2: SQVTM, ANQGSEA. The V gene lost 4 bases and the J gene lost 1 base, with 16 bases spanning the gap. CDR3 length equals 15 residues. The chain's CDR3 is CSVGGRGLVQETQYF. In DNA form, the CDR3 reads TGCAGCGTTGGGGGACGGGGGCTGGTCCAAGAGACCCAGTACTTC.

The chain carries TRBV5-1 and TRBJ2-3; tentatively, D is TRBD2 (5 bases). The germline CDR1 and CDR2 sequences are SGHRS and YFSETQ. V dropped 1 base and J dropped 4 bases, with 10 bases sitting between them. The CDR3 contains 14 residues. The CDR3 DNA follows: TGCGCCAGCAGCTTGTTACTAGGCGCAGATACGCAGTATTTT. Its translation: CASSLLLGADTQYF.

Of note for this clonotype: In this CDR3 the conserved last residue, phenylalanine or tryptophan, is missing, so a read error is likely. The rearrangement links TRBV9 to TRBJ1-2; a possible D gene is TRBD1 (5 bases). CDR1 SGDLS and CDR2 YYNGEE come from the germline V gene. With 2 bases removed from V and 6 bases from J, the gap between germline ends came to 20 bases. There are 16 residues in the CDR3. The CDR3 is CASSVGEGRDVDGYTV. The CDR3 DNA follows: TGTGCCAGCAGCGTCGGAGAGGGCAGGGATGTTGATGGCTACACCGTC.

The chain links TRBV27 to TRBJ1-1, with a possible D match to TRBD1 (5 bases). V was cut by 8 bases and J by 10 bases, with 20 bases left in between. CDR3 length: 13 amino acids. CDR1 MNHEY and CDR2 SMNVEV come from the germline V gene (reference sequence). This chain's CDR3 is CASHTSGKYGAFF. CDR3 nucleotide sequence: TGTGCCAGCCACACTTCAGGGAAGTATGGAGCTTTCTTT.

This clonotype appeared a few times. The chain employs TRBV15 and TRBJ2-1; 8 bases align to TRBD2. The CDR3 covers 16 residues. With V trimmed by 0 bases and J by 5 bases, 6 bases remained unmatched. Germline V gene lookup returns CDR1 LNHNV and CDR2 YYDKDF (reference sequence). The CDR3 is CATSRETSVAHNEQFF. The CDR3 coding sequence is TGTGCCACCAGCAGAGAGACTAGCGTAGCTCACAATGAGCAGTTCTTC.

J is TRBJ2-7 and V is TRBV14; D may match TRBD1 or TRBD2 (6 bases each). Between the trimmed V and J ends, which lost 3 bases and 2 bases, there was a span of 11 bases. There are 14 residues in the CDR3. Germline V gene data show CDR1 as SGHDN and CDR2 as FVKESK. The CDR3 nucleotides are TGTGCCAGCAGCCACCGGGGGCCTACCTACGAGCAGTACTTC. It translates to CASSHRGPTYEQYF.

Only a few counts were recorded for this clonotype. V and J are TRBV6-6 and TRBJ2-3, with D maybe TRBD2 (5 bases). The V end was cut by 2 bases, the J end by 2 bases, with 11 bases between. Germline CDR1 is MNHNY and CDR2 is SVGAGI (reference sequence). CDR3 size: 15 residues. The CDR3 DNA reads TGTGCCAGCAGTTACGGTCCCGGGAACACAGATACGCAGTATTTT. Translation gives CASSYGPGNTDTQYF.

A note on this clonotype: A much larger clone differs from this one at a single base, so this may be a read error. The chain combines TRBV27 with TRBJ2-4, with D possibly TRBD1 on 5 matching bases. The J call is uncertain, as TRBJ2-7 better fits the DNA end. Germline values: CDR1 MNHEY, CDR2 SMNVEV (reference sequence). The CDR3 is made up of 14 amino acids. The CDR3 DNA sequence: TGTGCCAGCAATTGGCAGGGTGGCGTCTACGAGCAGTACTTC. Its translation: CASNWQGGVYEQYF.

The chain couples TRBV5-1 to TRBJ2-7; unclear D gene. This CDR3 has 15 residues. V was clipped by 5 bases and J by 5 bases, with 20 bases between them. Germline loops: CDR1 SGHRS, CDR2 YFSETQ. The CDR3 spells CASSPSWGSHNEQYF. In DNA form, the CDR3 reads TGCGCCAGCAGTCCGTCTTGGGGATCCCACAACGAGCAGTACTTC.